This T cell receptor (beta chain) was recovered during a study of blood T cell repertoires in COVID-19. The overall study: The United States, Italy and Spain supplied acute and convalescent COVID-19 samples.

Trimming took off 3 bases at V and 1 base at J, with 16 bases between the two ends. The CDR3 has 16 residues. Germline CDR1 reads LGHNA; CDR2 reads YSLEER. TCRdb keeps only in-frame clones here, not all; method: immunoSEQ multiplex PCR. The sample shows about 170,000 clones, 86% of them seen only once. V is TRBV4-3 and J is TRBJ2-7; D is undetermined. The clonotype was recovered from a woman aged 55-75 years with COVID-19, enrolled during active disease. The sample was peripheral blood. The CDR3 coding sequence is TGCGCCAGCAGCCATTCCCTCGACTTAATATCCTACGAGCAGTACTTC. Translated, it gives CASSHSLDLISYEQYF.